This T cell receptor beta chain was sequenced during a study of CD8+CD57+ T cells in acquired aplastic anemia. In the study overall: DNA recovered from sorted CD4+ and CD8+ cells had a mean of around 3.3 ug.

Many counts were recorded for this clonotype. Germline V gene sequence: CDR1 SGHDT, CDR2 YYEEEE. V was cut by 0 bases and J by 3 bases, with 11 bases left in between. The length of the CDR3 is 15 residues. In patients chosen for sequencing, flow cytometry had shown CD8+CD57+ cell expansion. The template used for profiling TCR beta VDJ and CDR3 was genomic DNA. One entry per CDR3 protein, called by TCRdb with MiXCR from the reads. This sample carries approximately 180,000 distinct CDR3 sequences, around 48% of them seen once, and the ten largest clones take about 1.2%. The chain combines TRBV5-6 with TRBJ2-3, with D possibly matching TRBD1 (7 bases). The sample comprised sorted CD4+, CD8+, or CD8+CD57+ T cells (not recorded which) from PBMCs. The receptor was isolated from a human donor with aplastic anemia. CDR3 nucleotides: TGTGCCAGCAGCTTGGCCAGGGGGACTACAGATACGCAGTATTTT. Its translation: CASSLARGTTDTQYF.